The 9 T cell receptor beta chains presented below share a single source sample, sequenced in a study of T cell responses to AZD1222 COVID-19 vaccine (dated by TCRdb to 2020 to 2022). The library was obtained by the immunoSEQ multiplex PCR assay. Drawn from immuneACCESS, this table holds only the in-frame rearrangements with V and J called that TCRdb kept. Clones are partly lost; checked studies trace under half to an unresolved V gene and leave the rest unexplained. For this sample there are approximately 100,000 clones; around 90% appear just once. The ten most abundant clones make up about a sixth of the sample. This specimen's time point label, per the study, means: baseline before first vaccination. The input for sequencing was peripheral blood, taken on day 0 of AZD1222 vaccination. These receptor sequences come from an adult in good health.

This clone showed up just once. The V gene is TRBV28, the J gene TRBJ2-7; 7 bases line up with TRBD1. This CDR3 has 17 residues. Trimming cost V 6 bases and J 3 bases; bases outside gene matches: 17. Germline V gene lookup returns CDR1 MDHEN and CDR2 SYDVKM. CDR3 DNA sequence: TGTGCCAGCAGACTACTAAACACTCCGGGACAGCACTACGAGCAGTACTTC. It is translated as CASRLLNTPGQHYEQYF.

The chain uses TRBV7-9 and TRBJ2-2; D remains unclear. The germline CDR1 and CDR2 sequences are SEHNR and FQNEAQ (reference sequence). Trimming removed 7 bases from V and 5 bases from J, with 11 bases in between. This CDR3 has 13 residues. CDR3 nucleotide sequence: TGTGCCAGCAACCCCAGTGGGACCGGGGAGCTGTTTTTT. As protein: CASNPSGTGELFF.

This rearrangement joins TRBV5-1 to TRBJ2-3, with D perhaps given as TRBD1 or TRBD2 (5 bases each). Trimming cost V 1 base and J 1 base, with 7 bases left between them. The CDR3 is made up of 14 amino acids. The germline V gene encodes CDR1 SGHRS and CDR2 YFSETQ. Here the CDR3 reads CASSLQGGTDTQYF. For the CDR3, the DNA is TGCGCCAGCAGCTTGCAGGGAGGCACAGATACGCAGTATTTT. The variable domain in full, with the rest retrieved from reference TRBV5-1 and TRBJ2-3, is KAGVTQTPRYLIKTRGQQVTLSCSPISGHRSVSWYQQTPGQGLQFLFEYFSETQRNKGNFPGRFSGRQFSNSRSEMNVSTLELGDSALYLCASSLQGGTDTQYFGPGTRLTVL.

The chain combines TRBV29-1 with TRBJ1-2; 8 nucleotides agree with TRBD1. CDR3 length equals 11 residues. Germline V lookup: CDR1 SQVTM, CDR2 ANQGSEA. V shed 6 bases, J shed 6 bases, and the junction held 3 bases outside the gene matches. The CDR3 protein is CSVWTGNGYTF. The CDR3 DNA reads TGCAGCGTGTGGACAGGGAATGGCTACACCTTC. The variable domain in full, with the rest retrieved from reference TRBV29-1 and TRBJ1-2, is SAVISQKPSRDICQRGTSLTIQCQVDSQVTMMFWYRQQPGQSLTLIATANQGSEATYESGFVIDKFPISRPNLTFSTLTVSNMSPEDSSIYLCSVWTGNGYTFGSGTRLTVV.

The chain uses TRBV5-4 and TRBJ2-5, with D perhaps TRBD1 or TRBD2 (5 bases each). The ends were cut back, 0 bases at V and 6 bases at J, with 12 bases in the middle. Germline V gene sequence: CDR1 SGHNT, CDR2 YYREEE (reference sequence). The CDR3 has 14 amino acids. CDR3 sequence (DNA): TGTGCCAGCAGCTTGGTTCAGGGAGCGCAGACCCAGTACTTC. Its protein product is CASSLVQGAQTQYF.

The CDR3 nucleotides read TGTGCCAGCAGCCTAGGACAGCTTGAGGTTGGGCTCTATGGCTACACCTTC. Translation gives CASSLGQLEVGLYGYTF. The chain carries TRBV7-2 and TRBJ1-2, with TRBD1 as a possible D gene (6 bases). V was pared by 5 bases and J by 4 bases, with 23 bases between. CDR1 and CDR2 from the germline V gene are SGHTA and FQGNSA. This CDR3 spans 17 amino acids.

This chain connects TRBV29-1 to TRBJ2-7; 7 nucleotides match TRBD2. CDR1 is SQVTM and CDR2 is ANQGSEA in the germline V gene. The CDR3 runs 17 residues. After removal of 3 bases from V and 2 bases from J, the junction contained 16 bases not matched to a gene. This CDR3 is CSVEVRGTHSTTYEQYF. In nucleotides, the CDR3 is TGCAGCGTTGAGGTGCGGGGGACCCATAGTACCACCTACGAGCAGTACTTC.

This clone was seen a few times. This chain connects TRBV6-5 to TRBJ1-4; possibly TRBD1 for D (6 bases). The V gene lost 9 bases and the J gene lost 0 bases, with 8 bases spanning the gap. Germline V gene lookup returns CDR1 MNHEY and CDR2 SVGAGI. The CDR3 covers 13 residues. The CDR3 loop is CASRGTTNEKLFF. CDR3 bases: TGTGCCAGTAGGGGGACAACTAATGAAAAACTGTTTTTT.

The chain recombines TRBV5-1 with TRBJ2-7; 7 nucleotides agree with TRBD2. Germline V gene lookup returns CDR1 SGHRS and CDR2 YFSETQ. Trimming cost V 0 bases and J 2 bases; bases outside gene matches: 5. This CDR3 has 15 amino acids. This chain's CDR3 is CASSLGLAATYEQYF. CDR3 bases: TGCGCCAGCAGCTTGGGGCTAGCGGCGACCTACGAGCAGTACTTC.